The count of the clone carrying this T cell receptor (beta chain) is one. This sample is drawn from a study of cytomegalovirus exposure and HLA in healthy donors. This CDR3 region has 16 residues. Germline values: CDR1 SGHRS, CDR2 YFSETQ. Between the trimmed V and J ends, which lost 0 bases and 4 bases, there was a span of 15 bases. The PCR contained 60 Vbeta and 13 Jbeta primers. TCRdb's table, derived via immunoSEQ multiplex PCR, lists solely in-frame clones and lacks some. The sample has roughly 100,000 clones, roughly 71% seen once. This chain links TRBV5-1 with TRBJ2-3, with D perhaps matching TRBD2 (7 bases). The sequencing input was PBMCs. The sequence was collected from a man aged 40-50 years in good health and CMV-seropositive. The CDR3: CASSLGGAGVPDTQYF. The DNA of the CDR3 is TGCGCCAGCAGCTTGGGGGGGGCGGGAGTGCCAGATACGCAGTATTTT.